Listed below are T cell receptor beta chains from one sample, sequenced in a study of blood T cell repertoires in COVID-19. Some clones are missing from TCRdb's copy, which holds only in-frame ones; the method was immunoSEQ multiplex PCR. The table has 100,000 to 150,000 clones, about four fifths seen once; the top ten hold 8% to 10%. The specimen sequenced was peripheral blood. All receptors derive from a man aged 40-55 years with active or convalescent COVID-19. The CDR3 runs from the conserved cysteine through the conserved F or W. D genes are given only for firm matches.

J,D,V,CDR3,DNA
TRBJ2-5,TRBD2,TRBV7-9,CASSNGLAAQETQYF,TGTGCCAGCAGCAACGGACTAGCGGCGCAAGAGACCCAGTACTTC
TRBJ2-5,TRBD1,TRBV6-5,CASRRTGAETQYF,TGTGCCAGTAGACGGACAGGGGCAGAGACCCAGTACTTC
TRBJ2-7,-,TRBV19,CASSLAGTNSYEQYF,TGTGCCAGTAGTCTGGCCGGGACAAACTCCTACGAGCAGTACTTC
TRBJ1-6,-,TRBV2,CASSAGTEASPLHF,TGTGCCAGCAGCGCCGGGACTGAGGCTTCACCCCTCCACTTT
TRBJ2-1,TRBD2,TRBV6-5,CASRSEQRGAWQFF,TGTGCCAGCAGAAGTGAGCAGCGGGGGGCCTGGCAGTTCTTC
TRBJ1-2,-,TRBV5-4,CASSLQAGQGYTF,TGTGCCAGCAGCTTGCAAGCAGGGCAAGGCTACACCTTC
TRBJ2-1,TRBD2,TRBV9,CASSGFSGGGYNEQFF,TGTGCCAGCAGCGGATTTAGCGGGGGGGGATACAATGAGCAGTTCTTC
TRBJ1-1,-,TRBV18,CASSYRQDEAFF,TGTGCCAGCTCCTACCGACAGGACGAAGCTTTCTTT
TRBJ2-5,-,TRBV3-1/TRBV3-2,CASSQRQSPQETQYF,TGTGCCAGCAGCCAACGACAGTCACCGCAAGAGACCCAGTACTTC
TRBJ2-1,-,TRBV18,CASSEPAGDDSYNEQFF,TGTGCCAGCTCAGAACCCGCAGGGGATGATTCCTACAATGAGCAGTTCTTC
TRBJ2-3,-,TRBV5-1,CASKTQTSTDTQYF,TGCGCCAGCAAAACTCAGACTAGCACAGATACGCAGTATTTT
TRBJ1-1,TRBD1,TRBV5-1,CASSDTGASNEAFF,TGCGCCAGCAGCGATACAGGGGCGAGCAATGAAGCTTTCTTT
TRBJ1-4,-,TRBV5-4,CASSLEGQINEKLFF,TGTGCCAGCAGCTTGGAGGGGCAGATTAATGAAAAACTGTTTTTT
TRBJ1-5,TRBD1,TRBV9,CASSVGTANQPQHF,TGTGCCAGCAGCGTGGGGACAGCGAATCAGCCCCAGCATTTT
TRBJ2-7,-,TRBV13,CASSLNVGRYEQYF,TGTGCCAGCAGCTTAAATGTGGGGAGGTACGAGCAGTACTTC
TRBJ1-6,-,TRBV7-9,CASSLYLPSSYNSPLHF,TGTGCCAGCAGCTTATACTTACCGAGCTCCTATAATTCACCCCTCCACTTT
TRBJ2-5,TRBD1,TRBV5-1,CASTDDSAQGVKTQYF,TGCGCCAGCACCGATGACTCGGCCCAGGGGGTGAAGACCCAGTACTTC
TRBJ2-1,-,TRBV6-4,CASSETSGLKFF,TGTGCCAGCAGTGAAACGAGCGGCCTAAAGTTCTTC
TRBJ1-1,TRBD1,TRBV18,CASSPLQGAKVHAFF,TGTGCCAGCTCACCTCTCCAGGGGGCGAAAGTGCATGCTTTCTTT
TRBJ2-7,-,TRBV5-4,CASSLGDYYEQYF,TGTGCCAGCAGCTTGGGCGATTACTACGAGCAGTACTTC
TRBJ2-2,TRBD2,TRBV6-6,CASSPRTLAGGYTGELFF,TGTGCCAGCAGTCCCCGAACCCTAGCGGGGGGCTACACCGGGGAGCTGTTTTTT
TRBJ2-7,-,TRBV3-1/TRBV3-2,CASSQGARDFYEQYF,TGTGCCAGCAGCCAAGGTGCCCGGGACTTCTACGAGCAGTACTTC
TRBJ1-1,-,TRBV9,CASSVDDRRTEAFF,TGTGCCAGCAGCGTAGACGACAGGCGCACTGAAGCTTTCTTT
TRBJ2-6,-,TRBV10-1,CASSQSLGGGANVLTF,TGCGCCAGCAGCCAATCTTTGGGCGGGGGGGCCAACGTCCTGACTTTC